This T cell receptor beta chain came from a study of post-analysis software for immune sequencing data. Study-level information: The study covered relapsing-remitting, secondary progressive and progressive-relapsing courses of multiple sclerosis. Findings of the study overall: Controls showed significantly higher normalized Chao1 diversity than did multiple sclerosis patients. Elevated frequency relative to controls characterized several TRBV segments in patients, TRBV5-6, TRBV5-1 and TRBV20-1 among them. Pronounced co-clustering by F measure was evident among identically batched samples.

Comments on this clonotype: Its matching antigen is unknown.

Trimming took off 5 bases at V and 2 bases at J, with 15 bases between the two ends. Germline assignment: CDR1 MGHRA and CDR2 YSYEKL. The CDR3 runs to 15 residues. The library was made from cDNA and included unique molecular identifiers. From roughly 1 to 10 million T cells, 400,000 to 550,000 cDNA molecules were obtained. TCRdb re-called the PCR reads through MiXCR, storing one row per CDR3 protein. The data contain 550,000 to 700,000 distinct CDR3 sequences, about 40% of them singletons. This chain links TRBV4-1 with TRBJ1-2; weak D call: TRBD1 (5 bases). Sequencing was carried out using blood. This sequence originates from a girl aged 10 to 17 with multiple sclerosis. In nucleotides, the CDR3 is TGCGCCAGCAGCGCTCACAGGAAGGGGAACTATGGCTACACCTTC. It encodes CASSAHRKGNYGYTF.